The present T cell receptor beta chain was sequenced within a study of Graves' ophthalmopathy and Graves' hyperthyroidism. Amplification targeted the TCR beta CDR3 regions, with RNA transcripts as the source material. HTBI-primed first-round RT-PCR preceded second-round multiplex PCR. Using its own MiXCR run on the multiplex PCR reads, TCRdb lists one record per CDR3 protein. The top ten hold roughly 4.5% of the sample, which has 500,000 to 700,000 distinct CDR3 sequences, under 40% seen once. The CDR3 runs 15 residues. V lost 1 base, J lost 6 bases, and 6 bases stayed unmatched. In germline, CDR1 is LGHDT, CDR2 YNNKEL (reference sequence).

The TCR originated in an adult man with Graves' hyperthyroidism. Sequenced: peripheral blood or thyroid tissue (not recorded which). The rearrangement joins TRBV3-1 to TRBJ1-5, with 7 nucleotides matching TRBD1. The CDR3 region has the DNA TGTGCCAGCAGCCAAGGGACAGGTAATCTTCAGCCCCAGCATTTT. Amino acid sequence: CASSQGTGNLQPQHF.